This entry lists 8 T cell receptor beta chains sequenced from one sample in a study of T cells in Graves' hyperthyroidism and ophthalmopathy (dated by TCRdb to the late 2010s). Receptor amplification or capture employed multiplex PCR. Sequencing instrument: Illumina HiSeq 2000. TCR beta CDR3 regions were amplified from RNA transcripts. The first round of RT-PCR for the TCR CDR3 was performed with the HTBI primer set and the Qiagen OneStep RT-PCR kit. TCRdb reprocessed the public reads (quality trimming at Q25 with fastp, clone calling with MiXCR) and kept in-frame beta chains. CDR3 protein sequences are deduplicated, and each keeps its most common genes and DNA. Recorded for this sample are approximately 590,000 distinct CDR3 sequences; about a sixth of them occurred a single time. Of the sample, around 7.8% is held by the ten largest clones. Sequences were obtained from blood. All receptors come from a woman aged 30 to 39 with Graves' hyperthyroidism.

In this sample, this clonotype turned up many times. The chain links TRBV20-1 to TRBJ2-7, with 7 bases fitting TRBD2. The CDR3 loop spans 12 amino acids. Germline CDR1 reads DFQATT; CDR2 reads SNEGSKA (reference sequence). CDR3 bases: TGCAGCCTGGCAGGGAGGGCCTACGAGCAGTACTTC. It specifies CSLAGRAYEQYF.

The chain combines TRBV6-1 with TRBJ2-2, with 8 nucleotides matching TRBD2. The junction had 2 bases not matched to a gene; V was cut back by 2 bases and J by 0 bases. The germline V gene encodes CDR1 MNHNS and CDR2 SASEGT. The CDR3 spans 16 residues. The CDR3 is CASSESGGANTGELFF. The CDR3 DNA reads TGTGCCAGCAGTGAATCGGGGGGGGCGAACACCGGGGAGCTGTTTTTT.

V gene TRBV19 combines with J gene TRBJ2-5; a possible D gene is TRBD1 (7 bases). Germline V gene data show CDR1 as LNHDA and CDR2 as SQIVND (reference sequence). The CDR3 totals 14 residues. V lost 5 bases, J lost 5 bases, and 15 bases lay in between. In DNA, the CDR3 is TGTGCCAGTAGTCCGACAGGGAGCGGGGAGACCCAGTACTTC. Protein sequence: CASSPTGSGETQYF.

The sample holds a few counts of this clonotype. The chain is built from TRBV29-1 and TRBJ1-2, with D possibly TRBD1 on 5 matching bases. CDR1 and CDR2 (germline): SQVTM, ANQGSEA. This CDR3 has 15 amino acids. Trimming pared 0 bases from V and 4 bases from J, leaving 15 bases between. The CDR3 bases are TGCAGCGTTGAAGAGCCCAGGTGGGGGACCTATGGCTACACCTTC. Amino acids: CSVEEPRWGTYGYTF.

The rearrangement uses TRBV6-1 and TRBJ2-3; possible D gene TRBD2, 6 bases. This CDR3 is 15 amino acids long. Between the trimmed V and J ends, which lost 6 bases and 2 bases, there was a span of 15 bases. Germline CDR1 and CDR2: MNHNS and SASEGT. The CDR3 nucleotides read TGTGCCAGCAGACTTGGGACTTGGCACACAGATACGCAGTATTTT. This sequence encodes CASRLGTWHTDTQYF.

The V and J genes are TRBV27 and TRBJ1-5; weak D call: TRBD1 (5 bases). CDR1 and CDR2 from the germline V gene are MNHEY and SMNVEV (reference sequence). V was shortened by 2 bases and J by 5 bases, with 10 bases between the two germline ends. The CDR3 has 14 amino acids. This CDR3 is CASSLVFRDQPQHF. The CDR3 coding sequence is TGTGCCAGCAGTTTAGTGTTCAGGGATCAGCCCCAGCATTTT.

This clonotype was counted many times. V usage is TRBV18 and J usage is TRBJ1-4; D ambiguous. The CDR3 length is 12 residues. V lost 2 bases and J lost 8, with 6 bases in between. Per the germline V gene, CDR1 is KGHSH and CDR2 is LQKENI. CDR3 loop: CASSPGEEKLFF. In DNA form, the CDR3 reads TGTGCCAGCTCACCAGGAGAGGAAAAACTGTTTTTT.

Concerning this clonotype itself: Given a much more abundant clone one base away, this may be a read error. The chain joins TRBV24-1 to TRBJ1-2; D possibly corresponds to TRBD1 (5 bases). CDR1 and CDR2 from the germline V gene are KGHDR and SFDVKD. The CDR3 extends over 14 amino acids. The CDR3 region has the DNA TGTGCCGCCAGTGATCGAGACAGAAACTATGGCTACACCTTC. This gives the protein CAASDRDRNYGYTF.